These 32 T cell receptor beta chains originate from one sample sequenced in a study of early T cells in non-severe SARS-CoV-2 infection. Each CDR3 protein gets one entry after TCRdb re-called the 5' RACE reads with MiXCR. In the table there are tens of thousands of distinct CDR3 sequences, 5.7% of which are singletons. The source material was whole blood. These receptors came from an adult who was a healthcare worker with PCR-confirmed SARS-CoV-2 infection or an uninfected control (not recorded which).

This clonotype was seen ten or more times. The V and J genes are TRBV13 and TRBJ1-1; D is ambiguous. The germline V and J ends were trimmed by 5 bases and 0 bases, with 16 bases remaining between them. The CDR3 length is 16 residues. Per the germline V gene, CDR1 is PRHDT and CDR2 is FYEKMQ (reference sequence). The CDR3 DNA reads TGTGCCAGCAGCCAAAAAGGGCCCAGGTTGAACACTGAAGCTTTCTTT. The encoded protein is CASSQKGPRLNTEAFF. The variable domain in full, completed from reference TRBV13 and TRBJ1-1, reads AAGVIQSPRHLIKEKRETATLKCYPIPRHDTVYWYQQGPGQDPQFLISFYEKMQSDKGSIPDRFSAQQFSDYHSELNMSSLELGDSALYFCASSQKGPRLNTEAFFGQGTRLTVV.

This clonotype was counted ten times or more. CDR3: CASSRLQETQYF. The CDR3 DNA reads as TGTGCCAGCAGCCGACTACAAGAGACCCAGTACTTC. The chain recombines TRBV3-1 with TRBJ2-5; tentative D call: TRBD2 (5 bases). The V end was cut by 4 bases, the J end by 2 bases, with 5 bases between. Germline V gene sequence: CDR1 LGHDT, CDR2 YNNKEL (reference sequence). This CDR3 is 12 amino acids long.

This clonotype came up many times. The chain carries TRBV28 and TRBJ2-2, with D unclear. This CDR3 region has 14 residues. CDR1 and CDR2 from the germline V gene are MDHEN and SYDVKM. The germline V and J ends were trimmed by 6 bases and 6 bases, with 14 bases remaining between them. CDR3 loop: CASSPPARAGELFF. In DNA, the CDR3 is TGTGCCAGCAGCCCGCCCGCAAGAGCCGGGGAGCTGTTTTTT.

This clonotype was recorded at least ten times. The chain recombines TRBV2 with TRBJ2-1; no clear D. Germline CDR1 reads SNHLY; CDR2 reads FYNNEI. Trimming cost V 7 bases and J 5 bases, with 6 bases left between them. The length of the CDR3 is 11 residues. The CDR3, as DNA: TGTGCCAGCAACTACGACAATGAGCAGTTCTTC. It encodes CASNYDNEQFF.

The sample holds many counts of this clonotype. The V gene is TRBV3-1, the J gene TRBJ2-3, with D perhaps TRBD2 (5 bases). Trimming cost V 4 bases and J 1 base, with 15 bases left between them. Germline CDR1 and CDR2: LGHDT and YNNKEL (reference sequence). The CDR3 extends over 16 amino acids. The CDR3, as DNA: TGTGCCAGCAGCCCCGGGGAGTACGAAGGCACAGATACGCAGTATTTT. Protein: CASSPGEYEGTDTQYF.

At least ten counts were recorded for this clonotype. The chain combines TRBV11-2 with TRBJ2-5; D gene ambiguous. CDR3 length: 14 residues. With 2 bases removed from V and 5 bases from J, the gap between germline ends came to 12 bases. CDR1 and CDR2 from the germline V gene are SGHAT and FQNNGV. Here the CDR3 DNA reads TGTGCCAGCAGCTTAACCCACAACGGCGAGACCCAGTACTTC. Encoded protein: CASSLTHNGETQYF.

This clonotype was picked up many times. This chain joins TRBV7-6 and TRBJ2-2; TRBD2 is a possible D gene (5 bases). Germline-derived CDR1 and CDR2 are SGHVS and FNYEAQ. The CDR3 is made up of 12 amino acids. Trimming took off 2 bases at V and 7 bases at J, with 5 bases between the two ends. Here the CDR3 reads CASSLRGGELFF. CDR3 nucleotide sequence: TGTGCCAGCAGCTTACGGGGCGGGGAGCTGTTTTTT.

This clonotype has a count of ten or more. CDR3 DNA sequence: TGTGCCAGCAGCCCGGGTCCGGGACAGGGGAACTACGAGCAGTACTTC. Amino acid sequence: CASSPGPGQGNYEQYF. The rearrangement uses TRBV28 and TRBJ2-7, with 10 bases matching TRBD1. V lost 6 bases to trimming and J lost 3 bases; unmatched junction nucleotides: 11. The CDR3 length is 16 residues. Looked up from germline, CDR1 is MDHEN and CDR2 is SYDVKM.

This clonotype was observed a handful of times. The V gene is TRBV7-7, the J gene TRBJ2-1; a possible D gene is TRBD1 (6 bases). V was cut by 5 bases and J by 4 bases, with 9 bases left in between. This CDR3 is 13 amino acids long. Germline CDR1 is SSHAT and CDR2 is FNYEAQ (reference sequence). This CDR3 reads CASSRRGYNEQFF. The CDR3 region has the DNA TGTGCCAGCAGCCGCAGGGGTTACAATGAGCAGTTCTTC.

CDR3 loop: CSGTGRGNEQFF. As DNA, the CDR3 is TGCAGTGGGACAGGGAGAGGGAATGAGCAGTTCTTC. The chain has TRBV20-1 and TRBJ2-1; 8 bases match TRBD1. With 7 bases clipped from V and 7 bases from J, the junction kept 6 bases outside the gene matches. CDR1 is DFQATT and CDR2 is SNEGSKA in the germline V gene (reference sequence). There are 12 residues in the CDR3.

The J gene is TRBJ2-3, the V gene TRBV15, with 8 bases identical to TRBD1. Germline loops: CDR1 LNHNV, CDR2 YYDKDF (reference sequence). V shed 3 bases and J 5 bases; nucleotides not matched to a gene: 4. The CDR3 is 14 residues long. The CDR3 coding sequence is TGTGCCACCAGCAGTCGACAGGGGAGAGATACGCAGTATTTT. It translates to CATSSRQGRDTQYF.

The rearrangement joins TRBV29-1 to TRBJ2-5; 10 nucleotides agree with TRBD1. The CDR3 extends over 13 amino acids. Germline V gene sequence: CDR1 SQVTM, CDR2 ANQGSEA. The ends lost 7 bases at V and 2 bases at J; junction bases unmatched: 4. CDR3: CSALDRGQETQYF. The CDR3, as DNA: TGCAGCGCCCTGGACAGGGGGCAAGAGACCCAGTACTTC.

The sample holds a few counts of this clonotype. The rearrangement joins TRBV3-1 to TRBJ2-7; D is unresolved. The CDR3 sequence is 16 residues long. With 0 bases removed from V and 8 bases from J, the gap between germline ends came to 20 bases. The germline V gene has CDR1 LGHDT and CDR2 YNNKEL (reference sequence). The CDR3 loop reads CASSQDNGVHPTKQYF. The CDR3 nucleotides read TGTGCCAGCAGCCAAGATAATGGGGTGCATCCTACGAAGCAGTACTTC.

This clonotype was seen at least ten times. The rearrangement links TRBV14 to TRBJ2-6; D call uncertain. Trimming took 2 bases from V and 2 from J, leaving 7 bases between them. Germline assignment: CDR1 SGHDN and CDR2 FVKESK. This CDR3 contains 15 residues. The CDR3 reads CASSQHGTGANVLTF. In DNA form, the CDR3 reads TGTGCCAGCAGCCAACATGGAACTGGGGCCAACGTCCTGACTTTC.

This clonotype appeared many times. V and J are TRBV5-1 and TRBJ2-2, with D possibly matching TRBD2 (5 bases). CDR3 size: 16 residues. Between the trimmed V and J ends, which lost 4 bases and 4 bases, there was a span of 17 bases. Germline V gene lookup returns CDR1 SGHRS and CDR2 YFSETQ. CDR3 in amino acids: CASSPRGFRGTGELFF. The CDR3 DNA reads as TGCGCCAGCAGCCCCAGAGGGTTTCGTGGCACCGGGGAGCTGTTTTTT.

In this sample, this clonotype turned up many times. The V call is TRBV6-2 or TRBV6-3, the J call TRBJ2-3; 7 bases line up with TRBD2. Trimming took 5 bases from V and 3 from J; bases not matched to a gene: 5. This CDR3 is built from 14 residues. Germline assignment: CDR1 MNHEY and CDR2 SVGEGT. The CDR3 sequence: CASSRDYRTDTQYF. In DNA form, the CDR3 reads TGTGCCAGCAGTAGGGACTACCGAACAGATACGCAGTATTTT.

A few counts support this clonotype. The chain has TRBV20-1 and TRBJ2-5, with D perhaps TRBD1 (6 bases). Germline CDR1 is DFQATT and CDR2 is SNEGSKA (reference sequence). V lost 8 bases and J lost 7, with 17 bases in between. This CDR3 comprises 12 residues. The CDR3 nucleotides are TGCAGTACGAAACAGGGTTTATCGACCCAGTACTTC. It specifies CSTKQGLSTQYF.

The J gene is TRBJ2-7, the V gene TRBV12-3 or TRBV12-4, with 11 bases fitting TRBD2. J gave up 3 bases and V 3 bases, and 4 bases lay outside the gene matches. The CDR3 covers 15 residues. The CDR3 is CASSFGTSGYYEQYF. For the CDR3, the DNA is TGTGCCAGCAGTTTTGGGACTAGCGGCTACTACGAGCAGTACTTC.

This clonotype came up many times. This rearrangement joins TRBV10-2 to TRBJ2-2, with D possibly matching TRBD2 (6 bases). CDR1 is WSHSY and CDR2 is SAAADI in the germline V gene. Trimming took off 1 base at V and 6 bases at J, with 9 bases between the two ends. CDR3 length: 14 residues. The CDR3 spells CASSEWTTPGELFF. CDR3 DNA: TGCGCCAGCAGTGAGTGGACTACCCCCGGGGAGCTGTTTTTT.

This clonotype was observed a handful of times. The chain joins TRBV9 to TRBJ2-3, with D unclear. Germline CDR1 is SGDLS and CDR2 is YYNGEE. This CDR3 has 14 amino acids. Trimming stripped 2 bases from V and 1 base from J, with 8 bases between. The CDR3 protein is CASSVSGRTDTQYF. The CDR3 region has the DNA TGTGCCAGCAGCGTTAGTGGCCGCACAGATACGCAGTATTTT. Combining the CDR3 with reference TRBV9 and TRBJ2-3 gives the whole variable domain DSGVTQTPKHLITATGQRVTLRCSPRSGDLSVYWYQQSLDQGLQFLIQYYNGEERAKGNILERFSAQQFPDLHSELNLSSLELGDSALYFCASSVSGRTDTQYFGPGTRLTVL.

This sequence joins TRBV14 and TRBJ2-1; TRBD2 matches 9 bases. CDR3 size: 14 residues. The germline CDR1 and CDR2 sequences are SGHDN and FVKESK. J was trimmed by 9 bases and V by 4 bases; bases with no gene match: 7. The CDR3 DNA reads TGTGCCAGCAGCCCCGGTGTAGCGGGAGCTGAGCAGTTCTTC. It translates to CASSPGVAGAEQFF.

This clonotype was counted many times. The chain combines TRBV25-1 with TRBJ2-7, with D possibly matching TRBD2 (6 bases). V was clipped by 7 bases and J by 2 bases, with 9 bases between them. The CDR3 length is 12 residues. CDR1 and CDR2 (germline): MGHDK, SYGVNS. CDR3 DNA sequence: TGTGCCAGCAAGGAGGGAACCTACGAGCAGTACTTC. It translates to CASKEGTYEQYF.

Many counts were recorded for this clonotype. The rearrangement joins TRBV5-4 to TRBJ2-1, with 9 bases lining up with TRBD2. Trimming at V came to 3 bases and at J to 2 bases, leaving 6 bases not matched to a gene. The germline gives CDR1 SGHNT, CDR2 YYREEE (reference sequence). This CDR3 spans 16 amino acids. The CDR3, as DNA: TGTGCCAGCAGCTGGGCTAGCGGGGCCACCTACAATGAGCAGTTCTTC. It codes for CASSWASGATYNEQFF. Complete variable domain (other parts from reference TRBV5-4 and TRBJ2-1): ETGVTQSPTHLIKTRGQQVTLRCSSQSGHNTVSWYQQALGQGPQFIFQYYREEENGRGNFPPRFSGLQFPNYSSELNVNALELDDSALYLCASSWASGATYNEQFFGPGTRLTVL.

The genes are TRBV7-9 and TRBJ2-2; D gene uncertain. Germline CDR1 and CDR2: SEHNR and FQNEAQ (reference sequence). V was cut by 6 bases and J by 6 bases, with 20 bases left in between. The CDR3 extends over 16 amino acids. The CDR3 loop reads CASRLSRSFSAGELFF. CDR3 DNA sequence: TGTGCCAGCAGACTCAGCCGGAGTTTTTCGGCCGGGGAGCTGTTTTTT.

At least ten counts were recorded for this clonotype. The chain carries TRBV6-5 and TRBJ2-3; the D is unclear. CDR1 and CDR2 from the germline V gene are MNHEY and SVGAGI. Between the trimmed V and J ends, which lost 5 bases and 5 bases, there was a span of 14 bases. The CDR3 has 14 amino acids. This chain's CDR3 is CASSRSNELDTQYF. In DNA form, the CDR3 reads TGTGCCAGCAGTCGCTCGAACGAGCTAGATACGCAGTATTTT.

This clonotype was observed a handful of times. The genes are TRBV6-4 and TRBJ1-1, with D possibly TRBD1 on 5 matching bases. The V end was cut by 6 bases, the J end by 4 bases, with 15 bases between. Germline V lookup: CDR1 MRHNA, CDR2 SNTAGT. The CDR3 has 14 residues. CDR3 amino acids: CASRRAGFGTEAFF. CDR3 DNA: TGTGCCAGCAGGAGGGCAGGGTTCGGCACTGAAGCTTTCTTT.

This clonotype was observed many times. This chain connects TRBV11-2 to TRBJ2-1; 7 bases align to TRBD2. With 5 bases clipped from V and 7 bases from J, the junction kept 14 bases outside the gene matches. The CDR3 totals 16 residues. Per germline, CDR1 SGHAT and CDR2 FQNNGV. CDR3 sequence reads: CASSHGLRGRYNEQFF. CDR3 coding DNA: TGTGCCAGCAGCCACGGGTTGCGCGGGAGATATAATGAGCAGTTCTTC.

This clonotype was observed at least ten times. This chain joins TRBV19 and TRBJ2-1; tentative D call: TRBD2 (6 bases). This CDR3 has 14 amino acids. The germline gives CDR1 LNHDA, CDR2 SQIVND (reference sequence). Trimming cost V 8 bases and J 6 bases, with 17 bases left between them. The CDR3 sequence: CASGTGLPFNEQFF. The DNA of the CDR3 is TGTGCCAGTGGCACGGGACTGCCTTTCAATGAGCAGTTCTTC.

The chain employs TRBV27 and TRBJ1-1; possible D gene TRBD1, 5 bases. This CDR3 has 14 residues. Germline V gene data show CDR1 as MNHEY and CDR2 as SMNVEV (reference sequence). The V gene lost 5 bases and the J gene lost 5 bases, with 15 bases spanning the gap. CDR3 nucleotides: TGTGCCAGCAGTGACAGTATAGGTTTAACTGAAGCTTTCTTT. Residues: CASSDSIGLTEAFF.

The rearrangement links TRBV21-1 to TRBJ2-7; TRBD1, the D gene given by the table, was not confirmed from the DNA. TRBV21-1 is flagged as a pseudogene. This CDR3 is built from 20 residues. CDR3 DNA sequence: TGTGCCAGCAGCAAAGCAACTCCGGGACAGGGATACCTTTTAGCCTACGAGCAGTACTTC. Its protein product is CASSKATPGQGYLLAYEQYF.

This clonotype was seen a few times. The chain couples TRBV20-1 to TRBJ2-3; D not resolved. This CDR3 has 14 amino acids. Trimming took off 1 base at V and 5 bases at J, with 13 bases between the two ends. Per germline, CDR1 DFQATT and CDR2 SNEGSKA (reference sequence). The CDR3 DNA sequence: TGCAGTGCTAGAGGGCAGTTTAGTGGAGATACGCAGTATTTT. This gives the protein CSARGQFSGDTQYF.

Ten or more counts support this clonotype. The chain is built from TRBV10-3 and TRBJ1-3; 8 bases fit TRBD1. Trimming cost V 4 bases and J 2 bases; bases outside gene matches: 7. The germline V gene has CDR1 ENHRY and CDR2 SYGVKD. CDR3 length: 16 residues. CDR3 nucleotide sequence: TGTGCCATCAGTGGAGACAGGGGAGAAGCTGGAAACACCATATATTTT. This gives the protein CAISGDRGEAGNTIYF.